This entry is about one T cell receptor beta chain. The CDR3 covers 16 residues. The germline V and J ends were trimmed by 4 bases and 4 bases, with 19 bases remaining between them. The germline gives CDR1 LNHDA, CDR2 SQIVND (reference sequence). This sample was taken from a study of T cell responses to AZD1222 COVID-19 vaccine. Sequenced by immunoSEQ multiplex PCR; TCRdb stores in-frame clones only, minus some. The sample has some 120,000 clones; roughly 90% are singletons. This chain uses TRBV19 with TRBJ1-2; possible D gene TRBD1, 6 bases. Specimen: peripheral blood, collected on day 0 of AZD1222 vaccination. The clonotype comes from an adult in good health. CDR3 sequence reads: CASSTLSTGKVYGYTF. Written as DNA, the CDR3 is TGTGCCAGTAGTACTTTGAGTACAGGGAAGGTCTATGGCTACACCTTC.